This T cell receptor beta chain is from a study of PD-1 blockade in mismatch repair-deficient tumors. Study findings and constraints: After pembrolizumab, tumor-resident clones rose rapidly, then generally contracted before radiologic responses. Roughly 150 unique blood TCRs came from expansion to three of seven peptides.

As regards this clone: The antigen remains unidentified.

Time point here: roughly 10-day in vitro stimulation with candidate neoantigen peptide 3. A roughly eleven-day in vitro culture was run per each of several reactive peptides. The CDR3 is 12 amino acids. CDR1 is SGHRS and CDR2 is YFSETQ in the germline V gene. V was trimmed by 0 bases and J by 6 bases, leaving 5 bases between them. Assay used: immunoSEQ multiplex PCR; TCRdb lists only in-frame clones, some missing. The sample includes 10,000 or so clones, around nine tenths of them seen just once. The TCR sequence derives from an adult with mismatch repair-deficient cancer. The chain joins TRBV5-1 to TRBJ2-3; D is unresolved. The sample consisted of cells cultured in vitro, taken from a patient treated with pembrolizumab. The CDR3 loop reads CASSLAADTQYF. Written as DNA, the CDR3 is TGCGCCAGCAGCTTGGCGGCGGATACGCAGTATTTT.